This T cell receptor (beta chain) stems from a study of cytomegalovirus exposure and HLA in healthy donors. On this clone itself: Antigen unknown.

General study findings and limits: Researchers reportedly found TCR beta sequences accurately predicted most subjects' HLA-A and HLA-B alleles.

Both 60 Vbeta primers and 13 Jbeta primers went into the PCR. Produced via immunoSEQ multiplex PCR; TCRdb's table is partial and in-frame only. The data show 110,000 to 150,000 clones, 70% to 85% seen once. Germline V gene lookup returns CDR1 MNHEY and CDR2 SMNVEV (reference sequence). Trimming stripped 5 bases from V and 8 bases from J, with 21 bases between. The CDR3 sequence is 16 residues long. The rearrangement joins TRBV27 to TRBJ2-2, with D maybe TRBD2 (6 bases). The clonotype originates from a male donor in good health and CMV-seronegative. The sequencing sample was made of PBMCs. CDR3 in DNA: TGTGCCAGCAGTCTACAATCCCGGGGACTCCCAGGGGAGCTGTTTTTT. Translation: CASSLQSRGLPGELFF.